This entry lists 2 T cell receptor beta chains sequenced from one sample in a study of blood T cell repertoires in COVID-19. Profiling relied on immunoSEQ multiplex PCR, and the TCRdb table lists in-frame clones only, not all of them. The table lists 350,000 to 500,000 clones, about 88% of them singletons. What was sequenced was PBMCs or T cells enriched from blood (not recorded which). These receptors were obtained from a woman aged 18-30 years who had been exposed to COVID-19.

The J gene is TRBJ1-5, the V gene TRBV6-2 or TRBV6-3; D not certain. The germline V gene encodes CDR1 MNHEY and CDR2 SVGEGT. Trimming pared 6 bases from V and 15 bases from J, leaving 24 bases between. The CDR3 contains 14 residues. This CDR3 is CASSVVQVRISLHF. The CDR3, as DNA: TGTGCCAGCAGCGTAGTGCAGGTCCGAATCAGCCTGCATTTT.

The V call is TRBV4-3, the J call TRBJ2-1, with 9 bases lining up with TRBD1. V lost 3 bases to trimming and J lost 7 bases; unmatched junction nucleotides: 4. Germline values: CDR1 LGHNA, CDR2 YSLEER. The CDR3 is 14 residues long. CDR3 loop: CASSQGTGMNEQFF. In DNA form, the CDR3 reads TGCGCCAGCAGCCAGGGGACAGGGATGAATGAGCAGTTCTTC.